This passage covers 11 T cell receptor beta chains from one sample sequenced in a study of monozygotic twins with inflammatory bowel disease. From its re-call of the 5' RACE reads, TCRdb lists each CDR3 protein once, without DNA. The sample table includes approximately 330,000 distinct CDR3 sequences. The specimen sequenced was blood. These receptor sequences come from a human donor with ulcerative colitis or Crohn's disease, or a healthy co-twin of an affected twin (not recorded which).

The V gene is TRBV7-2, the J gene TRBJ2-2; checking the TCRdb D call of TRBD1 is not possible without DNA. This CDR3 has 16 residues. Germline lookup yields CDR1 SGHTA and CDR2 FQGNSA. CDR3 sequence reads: CASLGRAGSITGELFF.

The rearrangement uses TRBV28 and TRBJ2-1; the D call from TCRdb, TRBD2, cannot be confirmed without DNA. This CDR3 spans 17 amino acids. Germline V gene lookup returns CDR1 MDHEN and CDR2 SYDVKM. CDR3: CASSFPGLAGVGSEQFF. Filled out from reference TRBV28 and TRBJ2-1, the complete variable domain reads DVKVTQSSRYLVKRTGEKVFLECVQDMDHENMFWYRQDPGLGLRLIYFSYDVKMKEKGDIPEGYSVSREKKERFSLILESASTNQTSMYLCASSFPGLAGVGSEQFFGPGTRLTVL.

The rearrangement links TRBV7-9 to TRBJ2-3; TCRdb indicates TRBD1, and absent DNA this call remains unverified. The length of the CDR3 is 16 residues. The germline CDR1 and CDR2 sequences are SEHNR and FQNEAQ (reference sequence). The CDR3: CASSSPGDRFPDTQYF.

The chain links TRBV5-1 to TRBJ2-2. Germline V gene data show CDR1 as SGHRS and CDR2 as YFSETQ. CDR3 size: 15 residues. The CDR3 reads CASSLLDQNTGELFF.

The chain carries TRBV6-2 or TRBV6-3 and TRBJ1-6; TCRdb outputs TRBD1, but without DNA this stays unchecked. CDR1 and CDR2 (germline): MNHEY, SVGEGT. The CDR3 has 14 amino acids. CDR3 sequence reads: CASTSTGGASPLHF.

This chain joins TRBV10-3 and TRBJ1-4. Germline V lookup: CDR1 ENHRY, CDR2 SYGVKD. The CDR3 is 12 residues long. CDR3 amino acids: CAISEENEKLFF.

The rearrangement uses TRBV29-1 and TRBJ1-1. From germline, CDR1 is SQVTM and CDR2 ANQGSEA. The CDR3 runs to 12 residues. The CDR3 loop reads CTTWEGRSEAFF.

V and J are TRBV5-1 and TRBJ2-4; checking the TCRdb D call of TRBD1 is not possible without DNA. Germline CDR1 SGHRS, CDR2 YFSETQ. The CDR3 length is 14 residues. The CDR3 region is CASSLAPLQAIQYF.

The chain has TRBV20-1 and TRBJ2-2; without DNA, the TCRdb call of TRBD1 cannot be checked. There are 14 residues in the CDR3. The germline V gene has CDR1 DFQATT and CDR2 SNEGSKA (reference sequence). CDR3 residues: CSAAHRANTGELFF.

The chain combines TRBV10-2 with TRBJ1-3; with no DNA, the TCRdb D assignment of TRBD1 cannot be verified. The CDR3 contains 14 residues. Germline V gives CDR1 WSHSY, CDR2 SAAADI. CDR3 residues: CASSEAGTGNTIYF.

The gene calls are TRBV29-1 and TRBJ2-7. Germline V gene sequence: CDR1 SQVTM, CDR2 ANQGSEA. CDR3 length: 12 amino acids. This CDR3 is CSVEAGSYEQYF.